Below, 10 T cell receptor beta chains from the same sample are listed, as sequenced in a study of beta chain features in type 1 diabetes. Regarding the study as a whole: TCRB CDR3s from Type 1 diabetes patients were moderately but significantly shorter in all four CD4+ subsets.

TCRB transcripts that were expressed got sequenced, as all of the isolated RNA had been reverse transcribed. Libraries were prepared by immunoSEQ multiplex PCR; TCRdb keeps only in-frame clonotypes and omits some of them. Of approximately 170,000 clones listed, 63% are singletons. Their cognate antigens are unknown. The sample consisted of naive CD4+ T cells from blood. The receptors derive from a man aged 25-45 years with type 1 diabetes.

The V and J genes are TRBV5-4 and TRBJ2-5; D might be TRBD2 (5 bases). Trimming cost V 3 bases and J 0 bases, with 12 bases left between them. This CDR3 is built from 15 residues. Germline values: CDR1 SGHNT, CDR2 YYREEE (reference sequence). CDR3 residues: CASSSDFGHQETQYF. As DNA, the CDR3 is TGTGCCAGCAGCTCGGACTTTGGGCACCAAGAGACCCAGTACTTC.

CDR3 loop: CSGTGYNEQFF. DNA of the CDR3: TGCAGCGGGACCGGCTACAATGAGCAGTTCTTC. The chain combines TRBV29-1 with TRBJ2-1; D is ambiguous. The germline gives CDR1 SQVTM, CDR2 ANQGSEA. V lost 7 bases, J lost 3 bases, and 7 bases lay in between. The CDR3 covers 11 residues.

This clone appeared a few times. The chain links TRBV30 to TRBJ2-5; 8 nucleotides agree with TRBD1. The CDR3 has 12 residues. Germline CDR1 and CDR2: GTSNPN and SVGIG (reference sequence). V lost 5 bases and J lost 4; bases outside the gene matches: 3. The DNA for the CDR3 is TGTGCCTGGGCTCAGGGGGCAGAGACCCAGTACTTC. It is translated as CAWAQGAETQYF.

The V gene is TRBV25-1, the J gene TRBJ2-7; D not resolved. CDR1 and CDR2 from the germline V gene are MGHDK and SYGVNS. This CDR3 comprises 12 residues. Trimming took 8 bases from V and 6 from J, leaving 14 bases between them. The CDR3 here is CASQQPRVEQYF. DNA for the CDR3: TGTGCCAGCCAACAACCTCGGGTCGAGCAGTACTTC.

As to this clone: This specimen includes other DNA sequences encoding the same CDR3. The chain uses TRBV29-1 and TRBJ1-3, with TRBD1 as a possible D gene (5 bases). The V gene lost 7 bases and the J gene lost 2 bases, with 18 bases spanning the gap. Looked up from germline, CDR1 is SQVTM and CDR2 is ANQGSEA. The CDR3 consists of 15 residues. CDR3: CSALGLRGTGNTIYF. In nucleotides, the CDR3 is TGCAGCGCCTTGGGTCTTCGGGGGACTGGAAACACCATATATTTT.

The rearrangement uses TRBV14 and TRBJ1-1; the D is unclear. V was trimmed by 4 bases and J by 3 bases, leaving 9 bases between them. Germline CDR1 SGHDN, CDR2 FVKESK. The CDR3 length is 13 residues. Here the CDR3 DNA reads TGTGCCAGCAGCCTTTGGGTTGACACTGAAGCTTTCTTT. Amino acids: CASSLWVDTEAFF.

In DNA form, the CDR3 reads TGTGCCAGCAGTTTACCCGGGACAGGGGCCTACGAGCAGTACTTC. Its protein product is CASSLPGTGAYEQYF. The rearrangement uses TRBV28 and TRBJ2-7, with TRBD1 matching over 10 bases. J gave up 2 bases and V 2 bases, and 3 bases lay outside the gene matches. The CDR3 extends over 15 amino acids. The V gene's germline CDR1 is MDHEN and CDR2 SYDVKM.

The chain joins TRBV14 to TRBJ2-1, with TRBD1 matching over 7 bases. Losses at the gene ends were 2 bases for V and 0 bases for J; bases not matched to a gene: 4. The CDR3 contains 16 residues. Germline CDR1 is SGHDN and CDR2 is FVKESK. Here the CDR3 DNA reads TGTGCCAGCAGCCAACAGGACAGGAGCTCCTACAATGAGCAGTTCTTC. Translating gives CASSQQDRSSYNEQFF.

V and J are TRBV29-1 and TRBJ2-1, with 10 positions matching TRBD1. J gave up 7 bases and V 5 bases, and 5 bases lay outside the gene matches. In germline, CDR1 is SQVTM, CDR2 ANQGSEA. The CDR3 extends over 13 amino acids. The CDR3 region has the DNA TGCAGCGTTCGGGACAGGGGAGCAAATGAGCAGTTCTTC. It is translated as CSVRDRGANEQFF.

The rearrangement links TRBV4-3 to TRBJ2-1, with D perhaps matching TRBD2 (6 bases). Trimming removed 1 base from V and 2 bases from J, with 12 bases in between. This CDR3 is 16 amino acids long. The germline V gene encodes CDR1 LGHNA and CDR2 YSLEER. CDR3 nucleotide sequence: TGCGCCAGCAGCCAAGTGGCGGGGCGCCCCTACAATGAGCAGTTCTTC. Its translation: CASSQVAGRPYNEQFF.